One and the same sample provided the 5 T cell receptor beta chains below, sequenced in a study of T cells expressing NK-cell markers. TCRdb re-called the 5' RACE reads; one entry per CDR3 protein, DNA not given. The table for this sample gives about 460,000 distinct CDR3 sequences. Sequencing was carried out using blood T cells: a sorted CD56 or NKG2C T cell subset, CD4+ or CD8+ T cells, or bulk PBMC T cells (not recorded which). The receptors shown here come from a woman between 50 and 59 years old in good health.

This sequence joins TRBV3-1 and TRBJ2-1; without DNA, the TCRdb call of TRBD2 cannot be checked. CDR3 length: 16 residues. Germline V gene data show CDR1 as LGHDT and CDR2 as YNNKEL (reference sequence). This chain's CDR3 is CASSQVRGTSRGEQFF.

The chain links TRBV5-6 to TRBJ2-6. The CDR3 consists of 15 residues. From germline, CDR1 is SGHDT and CDR2 YYEEEE. The CDR3 sequence is CASSFGDTGANVLTF.

The rearrangement uses TRBV27 and TRBJ2-7; lacking DNA, the TRBD1 call made by TCRdb goes unchecked. The CDR3 covers 14 residues. CDR1 is MNHEY and CDR2 is SMNVEV in the germline V gene (reference sequence). This chain's CDR3 is CASSSRDRGYEQYF.

V and J are TRBV21-1 and TRBJ2-1; TCRdb reports TRBD1, a call that lacks DNA to check it against. TRBV21-1 constitutes a pseudogene. CDR3 length: 13 residues. The CDR3 sequence: CATRVGGNNEQFF.

The V call is TRBV5-1, the J call TRBJ2-5; TCRdb names TRBD1, which stays unverified in the absence of DNA. Germline CDR1 reads SGHRS; CDR2 reads YFSETQ. The CDR3 sequence is 15 residues long. CDR3 sequence reads: CASSSTTGISETQYF.